This T cell receptor (beta chain) was captured in a study of cytomegalovirus exposure and HLA in healthy donors (dated by TCRdb to the late 2010s). For the wider study: An earlier analysis of roughly 630 of the donors reported more than 250 Gb of sequence data and around 120 million unique TCR beta sequences from around 200 million T cells. Alongside the repertoire data, information on donor age, sex, ethnicity and CMV serostatus was compiled. Roughly 5 DR-DQ haplotypes were handled as single units for association and clustering, since linkage in the cohort was strong. In the later analysis, no new phenotypic data were used to find candidate immune exposures; instead, reliance was placed on TCR beta sequences and their occurrence across donors. Using immunosequencing, the study profiled T cell repertoires from around 670 subjects and related those repertoires to cytomegalovirus serostatus. Both class I and class II loci were covered by HLA typing, at four-digit resolution. A later genetic analysis took genome-wide SNP genotypes for about three fifths of the 666 donors and used that subset as a discovery cohort. The number of donors typed differed by locus, with 629-630 for A, B, C, DRB1 and DQB1, roughly 550 for DQA1, 600 to 610 for DPA1, and some 440 for DPB1. A later analysis re-examined previously published TCR beta repertoires from more than 600 donors and added high-resolution HLA genotyping to investigate patterns of TCR occurrence. An earlier analysis of more than 450 of the donors used high-throughput TCR beta sequencing to judge whether each TCR beta V gene segment behaved as functional or pseudogenic. The study combined high-throughput TCR immunosequencing, statistical association of individual TCRs with disease status, and machine learning to predict cytomegalovirus infection status. Among some 400 genotyped donors of the cohort, an average of around 250,000 unique TCR beta nucleotide sequences was sequenced per donor, of which 15% to 20% were non-productive. An early release covering over 500 HLA-typed donors comprised about 300 gigabases of sequencing data and some 79 million unique TCR sequences. All discovery cohort repertoires had been generated using a single sequencing platform. Along with the roughly 670-subject first cohort, a separate validation cohort of approximately 110 different subjects was used. Among the approximately 430 genotyped donors, around 81% belonged to the genetic ancestry cluster associated with self-reported Caucasian donors. The study was designed to test whether signatures of past pathogen exposure could be identified by cataloging public T cell receptors.

The library was generated by the immunoSEQ multiplex PCR assay. The multiplex PCR relied on a mix of 60 forward primers for TCR Vbeta segments and 13 reverse primers for TCR Jbeta segments. The CDR3 region of rearranged TCR beta genes was amplified from genomic DNA by a multiplex PCR assay. The amplified TCR beta libraries were sequenced on the Illumina HiSeq System as 87-base-pair reads. As for the original processing: Across the 666 repertoires, a later analysis counted 80 million or so unique TCR beta chains, around 11 million of which were shared by at least two donors. To remove PCR and sequencing errors, raw reads were error-corrected and collapsed into unique sequences using a nearest-neighbor algorithm that merged closely related sequences. To assign V, D and J gene segments, CDR3 sequences were aligned to IMGT reference sequences. For a sequence to be retained, a match of at least six nucleotides to both a V gene segment and a J gene segment was required. Rearrangements were classified as productive when the CDR3 lacked stop codons and remained in frame with V and J, and all other rearrangements were classified as non-productive. CDR3 was defined according to IMGT convention as the region running from the second conserved V-encoded cysteine to the conserved J-encoded phenylalanine. In an earlier analysis of approximately 500 of the donors, sequences lacking an unambiguous match to a single V gene segment were excluded. An earlier analysis of fewer than 750 of the donors called V segments functional above 56.7% productive rearrangements and segregating when the between-donor standard deviation exceeded 5%. To diagnose cytomegalovirus status from the catalog of TCR beta chain sequences, a statistical classification framework was built. V and J gene assignment, in a later analysis, came from comparing TCR nucleotide sequences with IMGT/GENE-DB human TR gene sequences. In a later analysis, CDR3 sequences and most-parsimonious VDJ recombination scenarios were assigned using the TCRdist pipeline. In a later analysis, each TCR beta chain was defined by its CDR3 amino acid sequence together with its V-gene family, and reads lacking a unique V-gene family were excluded. As a way to deal with suspected cross-contamination and a sequencing artifact, a later analysis dropped 450 to 600 nucleotide sequences that were highly shared and had low generation probability. In a later analysis, a clonal expansion index was calculated for each public chain from normalized within-repertoire ranks of inferred template counts. Generation probabilities in a later analysis came from a VDJ recombination model fitted to out-of-frame rearrangements, and those results were checked against IGoR. In a later analysis, TCR-TCR, TCR-HLA and TCR-CMV co-occurrence was scored with hypergeometric tests, and a repertoire-size bias correction was applied to TCR pairs. To estimate false discovery rates, a later analysis permuted the HLA or CMV assignments 20 times. In a later analysis, co-occurring TCRs were grouped using DBSCAN, and TCRdist sequence similarity was added for clustering within HLA-allele-positive subsets. For co-occurrence clustering, repertoires with fewer than 30,000 or more than 120,000 public chains were excluded, along with four or five repertoires with anomalous nucleotide sharing. TCRdb holds this immuneACCESS table with in-frame rearrangements only. Some clones are missing; in checked studies, unresolved V genes explain under half, and the rest has no known cause. That table supplies the V and J calls and clone size; D and trimming were determined from the DNA. The table for this sample records 70,000 or so clones. Of the sample, about 0.83% is held by the ten largest clones.

What the study reported, not specific to this receptor: When HLA alleles, especially DR and DQ, strongly co-occurred, TCR associations were difficult to assign to individual alleles. It was suggested by the authors that the approach could potentially be generalized to other disease states and immunological phenotypes. Across donors, most TCR sequences were observed very rarely, whereas some public TCRs were present in many individuals. In vitro tests confirmed that three of the cytomegalovirus-associated TCR beta chains recognize cytomegalovirus antigens. According to a later genetic analysis, donors in an Asian-associated ancestry cluster had fewer N-insertions in productive TCRs than the approximately 630-donor mean. The cohort was sequenced for TCR beta chains only, and without alpha or paired-chain data the features that could be detected were limited. The classifier was reported to diagnose cytomegalovirus status with high specificity and sensitivity in both the original cohort and the validation cohort. Correlated functional status among segregating V segments might reflect linkage disequilibrium, but an unknown experimental factor could not be ruled out. In an earlier analysis of approximately 590 of the donors, most TCR beta V segments appeared in productive rearrangements about 87% or about 30% of the time, broadly matching IMGT annotations. Specific HLA alleles were associated with 16,951 TCR beta sequences at a false discovery rate of 0.05 in a later analysis. Over 15 rarely observed V segments, including chromosome 9 orphons, were excluded from the earlier analysis of approximately 500 of the donors because counts were too low. A group of highly shared sequence variants was considered likely to be a technical artifact of the sequencing pipeline. Immune exposure information for the cohort was limited to CMV serostatus. A further reported finding was that TCR beta sequences accurately predicted the HLA-A and HLA-B alleles for most subjects in the first cohort. In a later genetic analysis, a missense DCLRE1C variant was associated with V-gene and J-gene trimming of TCR beta chains, and the association was replicated in an independent cohort. Presence/absence analyses assumed roughly uniform sequencing depth across donors, an assumption that may not hold. A total of roughly 160 TCR beta chains were listed by the study as associated with cytomegalovirus. A later analysis found that HLA-associated TCR beta chains were more clonally expanded and had lower generation probabilities than equally common non-associated chains. In a later analysis, several top co-occurrence clusters were reported to appear linked to parvovirus B19, influenza, CMV and Epstein-Barr virus. In a later analysis, the rate of TCR association differed among HLA loci, with DRB1 alleles having the most associated TCRs and HLA-C alleles having the fewest. According to a later analysis, most CMV-associated TCR beta chains appeared to be HLA-restricted, and the HLA associations seemed to be driven largely by CMV exposure. Because HLA typing was unavailable for some donors at each locus, only the typed subset was used in association tests.

The cohort consisted of 650 to 850 healthy bone marrow donors. At the time of sampling, all cohort members were nominally healthy, though unrecorded immune exposures were likely present. The donor was CMV seronegative and belonged to the group of 350 to 400 seronegative cohort members. Each donor provided a peripheral blood sample, and peripheral blood mononuclear cells were used for TCR beta sequencing. The Qiagen DNeasy Blood Extraction Kit was used to extract genomic DNA from the blood cell samples. About this clone: Its binding antigen is unknown.

The clonotype was recovered from a boy under 18 in good health and CMV-seronegative. Source material: PBMCs.

The CDR3 sequence is CASSAGQVNTEAFF. Read as DNA, the sequence is TGTGCCAGCAGCGCGGGACAGGTGAACACTGAAGCTTTCTTT. The chain employs TRBV9 and TRBJ1-1, with 8 bases aligning to TRBD1. The germline V gene specifies SGDLS as CDR1 and YYNGEE as CDR2. The CDR3 has 14 amino acids, counting the end cysteine and phenylalanine. Solely the CDR3 DNA is kept, with 42 bases framed from the first base. The junction shows trimming of 3 bases on V and 0 bases on J, and the gene matches do not reach 1 base of it.